This T cell receptor (beta chain) was documented in a study of blood T cell repertoires in COVID-19. Looking at the study overall: Donors in the United States, Italy and Spain gave samples during acute or convalescent COVID-19. PBMCs, B-cell-depleted T cells, or T cells provided the cDNA or gDNA that made up the material.

Trimming pared 4 bases from V and 6 bases from J, leaving 9 bases between. Germline V gene data show CDR1 as SGHDN and CDR2 as FVKESK. The CDR3 spans 13 residues. The protocol was immunoSEQ multiplex PCR, while the TCRdb copy is restricted to in-frame clones and leaves out a portion. The top ten hold over 20% of the sample, which has roughly 70,000 clones, roughly 79% seen once. This TCR was sampled from a man between 65 and 79 years old with acute or convalescent COVID-19. The V call is TRBV14, the J call TRBJ2-2; D remains unclear. Source material: peripheral blood. This CDR3 is CASSPITAGELFF. In DNA form, the CDR3 reads TGTGCCAGCAGCCCAATAACGGCCGGGGAGCTGTTTTTT.